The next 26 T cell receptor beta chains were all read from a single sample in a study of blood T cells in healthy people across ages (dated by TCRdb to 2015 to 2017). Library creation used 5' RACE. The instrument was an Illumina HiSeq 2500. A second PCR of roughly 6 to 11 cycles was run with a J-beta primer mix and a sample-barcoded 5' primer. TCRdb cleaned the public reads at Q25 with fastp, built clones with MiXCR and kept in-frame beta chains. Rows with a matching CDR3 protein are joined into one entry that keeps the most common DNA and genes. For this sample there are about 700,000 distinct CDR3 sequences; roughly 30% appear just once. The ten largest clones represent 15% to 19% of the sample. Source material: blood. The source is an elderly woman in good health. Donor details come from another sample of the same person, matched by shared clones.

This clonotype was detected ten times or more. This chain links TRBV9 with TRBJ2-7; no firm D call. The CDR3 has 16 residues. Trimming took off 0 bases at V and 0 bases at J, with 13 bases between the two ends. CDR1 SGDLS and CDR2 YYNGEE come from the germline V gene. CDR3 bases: TGTGCCAGCAGCGTAGCTATCGGCTCCAGCTCCTACGAGCAGTACTTC. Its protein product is CASSVAIGSSSYEQYF. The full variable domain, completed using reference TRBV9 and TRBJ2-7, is DSGVTQTPKHLITATGQRVTLRCSPRSGDLSVYWYQQSLDQGLQFLIQYYNGEERAKGNILERFSAQQFPDLHSELNLSSLELGDSALYFCASSVAIGSSSYEQYFGPGTRLTVT.

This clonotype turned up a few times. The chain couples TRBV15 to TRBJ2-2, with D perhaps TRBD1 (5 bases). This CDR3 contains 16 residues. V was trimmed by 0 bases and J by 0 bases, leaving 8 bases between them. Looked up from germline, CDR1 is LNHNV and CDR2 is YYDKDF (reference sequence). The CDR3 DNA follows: TGTGCCACCAGCAGAGATCGACAGACGAACACCGGGGAGCTGTTTTTT. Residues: CATSRDRQTNTGELFF.

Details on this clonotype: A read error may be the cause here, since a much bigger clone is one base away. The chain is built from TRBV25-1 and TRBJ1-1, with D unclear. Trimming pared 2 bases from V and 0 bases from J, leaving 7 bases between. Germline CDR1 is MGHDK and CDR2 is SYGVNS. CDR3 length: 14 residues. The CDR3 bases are TGTGCCAGCAGTGAAGGATGGGTGAACACTGAAGCTTTCTTT. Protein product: CASSEGWVNTEAFF.

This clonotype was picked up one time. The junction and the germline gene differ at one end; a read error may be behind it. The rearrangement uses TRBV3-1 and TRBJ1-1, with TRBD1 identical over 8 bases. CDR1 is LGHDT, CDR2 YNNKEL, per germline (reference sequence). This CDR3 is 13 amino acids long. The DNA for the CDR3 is TGTGCCAACAGCGGGTCAGGGGGCGCTGAAGCTTTCTTT. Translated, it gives CANSGSGGAEAFF.

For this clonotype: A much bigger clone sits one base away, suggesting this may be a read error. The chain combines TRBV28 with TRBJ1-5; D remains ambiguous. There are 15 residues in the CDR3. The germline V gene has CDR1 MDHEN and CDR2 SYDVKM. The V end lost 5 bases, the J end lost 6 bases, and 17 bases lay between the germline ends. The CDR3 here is CASSASGRGSQPQHF. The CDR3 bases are TGTGCCAGCAGTGCCTCCGGGAGAGGAAGTCAGCCCCAGCATTTT.

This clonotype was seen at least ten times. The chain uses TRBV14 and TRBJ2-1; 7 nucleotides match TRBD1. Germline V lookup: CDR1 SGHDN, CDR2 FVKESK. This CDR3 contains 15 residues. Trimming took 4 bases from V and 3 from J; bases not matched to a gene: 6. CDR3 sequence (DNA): TGTGCCAGCAGCCCGGGACAGAGAAACTACAATGAGCAGTTCTTC. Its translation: CASSPGQRNYNEQFF.

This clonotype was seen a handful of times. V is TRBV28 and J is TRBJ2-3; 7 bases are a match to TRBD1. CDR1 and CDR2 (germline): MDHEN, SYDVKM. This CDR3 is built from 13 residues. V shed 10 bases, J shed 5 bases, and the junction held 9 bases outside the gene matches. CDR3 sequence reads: CAIRGGRVDTQYF. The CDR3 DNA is TGTGCCATCCGAGGGGGCCGTGTAGATACGCAGTATTTT.

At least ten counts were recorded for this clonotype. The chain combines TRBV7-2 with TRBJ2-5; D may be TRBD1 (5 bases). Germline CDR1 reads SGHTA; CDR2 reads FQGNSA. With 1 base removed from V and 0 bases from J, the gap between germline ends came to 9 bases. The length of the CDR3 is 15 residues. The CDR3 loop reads CASSLEGRYQETQYF. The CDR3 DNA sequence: TGTGCCAGCAGCTTAGAGGGGCGTTACCAAGAGACCCAGTACTTC.

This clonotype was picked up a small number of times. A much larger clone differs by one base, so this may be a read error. The CDR3 DNA is TGCAGTGCTAGAATGGGGACGGGCAAAAACATTCGGTACTTC. It codes for CSARMGTGKNIRYF. The chain joins TRBV20-1 to TRBJ2-7, with D tentatively TRBD1 or TRBD2 (5 bases each). Germline loops: CDR1 DFQATT, CDR2 SNEGSKA (reference sequence). This CDR3 is built from 14 residues. The V end was cut by 2 bases, the J end by 12 bases, with 23 bases between.

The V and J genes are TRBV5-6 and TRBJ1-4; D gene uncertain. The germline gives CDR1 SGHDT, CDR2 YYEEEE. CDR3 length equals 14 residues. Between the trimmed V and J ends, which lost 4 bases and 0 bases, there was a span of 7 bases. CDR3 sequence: CASSVGTTNEKLFF. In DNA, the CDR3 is TGTGCCAGCAGCGTAGGGACAACTAATGAAAAACTGTTTTTT.

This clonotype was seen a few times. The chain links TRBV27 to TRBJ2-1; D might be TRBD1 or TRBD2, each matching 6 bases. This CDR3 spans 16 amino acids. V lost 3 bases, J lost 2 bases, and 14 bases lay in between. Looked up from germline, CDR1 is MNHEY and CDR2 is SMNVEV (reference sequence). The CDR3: CASSFEGGFAYNEQFF. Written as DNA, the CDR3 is TGTGCCAGCAGTTTTGAAGGGGGGTTTGCCTACAATGAGCAGTTCTTC.

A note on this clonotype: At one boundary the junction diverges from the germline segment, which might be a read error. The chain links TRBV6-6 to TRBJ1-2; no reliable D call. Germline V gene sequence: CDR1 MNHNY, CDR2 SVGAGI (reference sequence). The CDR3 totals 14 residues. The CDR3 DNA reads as TGTGCCAACAGTCCGCACCCGGTGACATATGACTACACCTTC. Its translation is CANSPHPVTYDYTF.

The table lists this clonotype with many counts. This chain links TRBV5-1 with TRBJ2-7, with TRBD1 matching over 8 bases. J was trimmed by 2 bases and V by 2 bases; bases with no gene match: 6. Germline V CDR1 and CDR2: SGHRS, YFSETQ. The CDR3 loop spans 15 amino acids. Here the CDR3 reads CASSFGQGATYEQYF. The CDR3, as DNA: TGCGCCAGCAGCTTCGGACAGGGTGCAACCTACGAGCAGTACTTC.

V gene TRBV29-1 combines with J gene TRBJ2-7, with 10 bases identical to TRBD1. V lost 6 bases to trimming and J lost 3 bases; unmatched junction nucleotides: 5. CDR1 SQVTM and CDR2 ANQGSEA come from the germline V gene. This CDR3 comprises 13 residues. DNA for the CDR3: TGCAGCGTCTTGGGGACAGGGGACTACGAGCAGTACTTC. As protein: CSVLGTGDYEQYF.

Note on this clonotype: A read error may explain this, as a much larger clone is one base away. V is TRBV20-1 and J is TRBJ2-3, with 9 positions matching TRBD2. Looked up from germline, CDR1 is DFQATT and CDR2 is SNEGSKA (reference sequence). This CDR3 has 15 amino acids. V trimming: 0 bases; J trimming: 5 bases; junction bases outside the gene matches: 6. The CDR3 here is CSAREGGGAGDTQYF. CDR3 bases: TGCAGTGCTAGAGAGGGCGGGGGGGCAGGAGATACGCAGTATTTT.

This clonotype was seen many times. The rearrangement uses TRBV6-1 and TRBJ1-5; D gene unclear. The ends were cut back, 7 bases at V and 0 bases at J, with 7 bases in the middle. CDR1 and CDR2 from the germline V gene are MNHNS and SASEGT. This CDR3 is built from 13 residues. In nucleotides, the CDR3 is TGTGCCAGCATATCAGTTAGCAATCAGCCCCAGCATTTT. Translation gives CASISVSNQPQHF.

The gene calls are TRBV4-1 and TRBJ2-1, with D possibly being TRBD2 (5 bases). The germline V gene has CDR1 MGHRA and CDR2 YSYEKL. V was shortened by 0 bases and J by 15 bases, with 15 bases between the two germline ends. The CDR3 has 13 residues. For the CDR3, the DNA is TGCGCCAGCAGCCAAGAGGGTAGCGAGACCAGGTTCTTC. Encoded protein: CASSQEGSETRFF.

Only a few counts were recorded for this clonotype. CDR3 loop: CASSPLMYNQPQHF. DNA for the CDR3: TGTGCCAGCAGCCCCTTGATGTACAATCAGCCCCAGCATTTT. The chain couples TRBV3-1 to TRBJ1-5; no firm D call. From germline, CDR1 is LGHDT and CDR2 YNNKEL (reference sequence). The CDR3 extends over 14 amino acids. The germline V and J ends were trimmed by 4 bases and 3 bases, with 10 bases remaining between them.

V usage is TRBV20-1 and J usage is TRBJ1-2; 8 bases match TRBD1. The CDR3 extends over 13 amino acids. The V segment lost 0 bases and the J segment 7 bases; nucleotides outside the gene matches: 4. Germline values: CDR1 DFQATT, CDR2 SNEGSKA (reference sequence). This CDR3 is CSARDRGRSGYTF. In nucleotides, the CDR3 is TGCAGTGCTAGAGACAGGGGGCGTAGTGGCTACACCTTC.

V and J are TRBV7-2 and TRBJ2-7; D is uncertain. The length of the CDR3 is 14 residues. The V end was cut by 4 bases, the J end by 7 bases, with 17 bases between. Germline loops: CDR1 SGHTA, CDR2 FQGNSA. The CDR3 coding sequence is TGTGCCAGCAGCTCCGGCCGACGGGCTAAAGAGCAGTACTTC. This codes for CASSSGRRAKEQYF.

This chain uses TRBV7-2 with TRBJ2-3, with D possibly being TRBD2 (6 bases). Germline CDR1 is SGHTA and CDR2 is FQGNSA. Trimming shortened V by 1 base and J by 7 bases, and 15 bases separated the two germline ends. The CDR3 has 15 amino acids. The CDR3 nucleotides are TGTGCCAGCAGCTTAGGTGGCAGCGGAGGGAATACGCAGTATTTT. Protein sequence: CASSLGGSGGNTQYF.

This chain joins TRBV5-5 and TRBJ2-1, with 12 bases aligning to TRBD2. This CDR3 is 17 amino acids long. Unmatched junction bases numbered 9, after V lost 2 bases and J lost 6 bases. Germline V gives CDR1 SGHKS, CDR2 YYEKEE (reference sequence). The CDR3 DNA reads TGTGCCAGCAGCTTACGGGCTAGCGGGGGGGCCTCCAATGAGCAGTTCTTC. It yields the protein CASSLRASGGASNEQFF.

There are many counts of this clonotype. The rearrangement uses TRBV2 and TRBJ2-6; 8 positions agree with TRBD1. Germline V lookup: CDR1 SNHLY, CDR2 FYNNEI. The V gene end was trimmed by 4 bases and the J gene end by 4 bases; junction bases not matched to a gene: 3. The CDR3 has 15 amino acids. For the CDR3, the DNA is TGTGCCAGCAGTGGGACAGGGTCCGGGGCCAACGTCCTGACTTTC. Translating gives CASSGTGSGANVLTF.

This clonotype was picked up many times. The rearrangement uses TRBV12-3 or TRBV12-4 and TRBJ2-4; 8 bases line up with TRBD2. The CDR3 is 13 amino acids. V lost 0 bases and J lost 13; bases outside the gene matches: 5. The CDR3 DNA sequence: TGTGCCAGCAGTTTAGCGGGATCGGGGGGGCAGTACTTC. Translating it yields CASSLAGSGGQYF.

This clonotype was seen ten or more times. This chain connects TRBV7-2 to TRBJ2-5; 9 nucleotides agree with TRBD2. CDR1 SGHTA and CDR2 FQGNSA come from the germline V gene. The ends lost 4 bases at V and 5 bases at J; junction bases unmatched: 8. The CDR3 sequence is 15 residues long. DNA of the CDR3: TGTGCCAGCAGCTCGGGACTAGCAATTGGGGAGACCCAGTACTTC. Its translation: CASSSGLAIGETQYF.

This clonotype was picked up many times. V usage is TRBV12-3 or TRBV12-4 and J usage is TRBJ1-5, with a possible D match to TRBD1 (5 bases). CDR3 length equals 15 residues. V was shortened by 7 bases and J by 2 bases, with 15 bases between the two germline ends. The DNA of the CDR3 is TGTGCCAGCACCCGGGGACTTGGAGGCAATCAGCCCCAGCATTTT. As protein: CASTRGLGGNQPQHF.